These T cell receptor beta chains were read from a single sample in a study of T cells in Graves' hyperthyroidism and ophthalmopathy. TCRdb independently ran MiXCR on the multiplex PCR reads; one entry per CDR3 protein. This repertoire shows 200,000 to 300,000 distinct CDR3 sequences, around 24% found once; its top ten account for about 40%. Sequenced input: blood. The receptors derive from a middle-aged woman with Graves' ophthalmopathy. The CDR3 runs from the conserved cysteine through the conserved F or W. A D gene is named only where the DNA matches it firmly. The size field is filled for only some rows; it gives once, few, many or a size class.

j_call | clone_size | d_call | v_call | cdr3_length | cdr3_nt | cdr3_aa
TRBJ1-1 | many | TRBD1 | TRBV24-1 | 14 | TGTGCCACCAGTGACCCCCGGACAGGGGGCGAAGCTTTCTTT | CATSDPRTGGEAFF
TRBJ2-7 | - | TRBD2 | TRBV24-1 | 16 | TGTGCCACCAGTGATTTGGGGGCTAGCGGGGAAGTCGAGCAGTACTTC | CATSDLGASGEVEQYF
TRBJ1-1 | - | - | TRBV6-1 | 13 | TGTGCCAGCAGTGAATCCGCGAACACTGAAGCTTTCTTT | CASSESANTEAFF
TRBJ2-2 | - | TRBD1 | TRBV2 | 15 | TGTGCCAGCAGTCGGGACAGCGCGAACACCGGGGAGCTGTTTTTT | CASSRDSANTGELFF
TRBJ1-1 | - | - | TRBV12-3/TRBV12-4 | 14 | TGTGCCAGCTGCCCTGGGGGCATGAACACTGAAGCTTTCTTT | CASCPGGMNTEAFF
TRBJ2-5 | many | TRBD2 | TRBV30 | 15 | TGTGCCTGCAACCTGGGGGGGAGGGACCAAGAGACCCAGTACTTC | CACNLGGRDQETQYF
TRBJ1-5 | many | TRBD1 | TRBV4-2 | 15 | TGTGCCAGCAGCCAAGGGACAGGATGGAATCAGCCCCAGCATTTT | CASSQGTGWNQPQHF
TRBJ2-7 | - | TRBD1 | TRBV6-1 | 13 | TGTGCCAGTGCTCAGGGGGCCTCCTACGAGCAGTACTTC | CASAQGASYEQYF
TRBJ1-2 | - | TRBD1 | TRBV6-5 | 15 | TGTGCCAGCAGTACTCCAGGGGGAGGCGGCTATGGCTACACCTTC | CASSTPGGGGYGYTF
TRBJ2-5 | many | - | TRBV9 | 15 | TGTGCCAGCAGCTCTGGACGGGACTACCAAGAGACCCAGTACTTC | CASSSGRDYQETQYF
TRBJ2-7 | many | TRBD1 | TRBV7-7 | 15 | TGTGCTAGCAGCTTTGGGACAGGGGACACCTACGAGCAGTACTTC | CASSFGTGDTYEQYF
TRBJ2-5 | - | - | TRBV11-2 | 16 | TGTGCCAGCAGCGCCAGGGGAAAGGTTCGGCAAGAGACCCAGTACTTC | CASSARGKVRQETQYF
TRBJ2-5 | - | - | TRBV6-5 | 12 | TGTGCCAGCAGTTCGCCCGTGAAGACCCAGTACTTC | CASSSPVKTQYF
TRBJ1-6 | - | - | TRBV28 | 16 | TGTGCCAGCAGTTCGAGACTGACCTCCTATAATTCACCCCTCCACTTT | CASSSRLTSYNSPLHF
TRBJ1-1 | many | - | TRBV30 | 11 | TGTGCCTGGAGTGTAGGAGGTGAAGCTTTCTTT | CAWSVGGEAFF
TRBJ2-5 | - | - | TRBV6-1 | 12 | TGTGCCAGCAGCGACAGGCTACAGACCCAGTACTTC | CASSDRLQTQYF
TRBJ2-2 | - | TRBD2 | TRBV6-2/TRBV6-3 | 15 | TGTGCCAGCGGTAGGACTAGCGGGAGCCCCGGGGAGCTGTTTTTT | CASGRTSGSPGELFF
TRBJ1-2 | - | TRBD1 | TRBV5-1 | 16 | TGCGCCAGCAGCCCAGGGACAGCGGCGCCTGGCTATGGCTACACCTTC | CASSPGTAAPGYGYTF
TRBJ2-7 | many | - | TRBV30 | 14 | TGTGCCTGGAGTTCGGGGGTCAGCTCCTACGAGCAGTACTTC | CAWSSGVSSYEQYF
TRBJ2-7 | many | - | TRBV10-3 | 13 | TGTGCCATCAGTCCCGACCAGACCTACGAGCAGTACTTC | CAISPDQTYEQYF
TRBJ1-5 | - | - | TRBV6-1 | 16 | TGTGCCAGCACCACTCCGGGGGGCGCTTTGGGTCAGCCCCAGCATTTT | CASTTPGGALGQPQHF
TRBJ2-2 | many | - | TRBV6-5 | 14 | TGTGCCAGCAGTTACTCGGGGCGGACCGGGGAGCTGTTTTTT | CASSYSGRTGELFF
TRBJ1-5 | many | - | TRBV15 | 14 | TGTGCCACCAGCACAGGGTCCCCCAATCAGCCCCAGCATTTT | CATSTGSPNQPQHF
TRBJ1-5 | - | - | TRBV6-5 | 15 | TGTGCCAGCAGTTACGGGCAGTATAGCAATCAGCCCCAGCATTTT | CASSYGQYSNQPQHF
TRBJ1-1 | - | - | TRBV4-3 | 15 | TGCGCCAGCAGCCAAGACAGGGCCTTGAACACTGAAGCTTTCTTT | CASSQDRALNTEAFF
TRBJ2-7 | - | - | TRBV6-1 | 13 | TGTGCCAGCAGGCTAGCGTTCTCCTACGAGCAGTACTTC | CASRLAFSYEQYF